This record covers a single TCR beta chain. Repertoires were generated with immunoSEQ multiplex PCR, while TCRdb's copy carries only in-frame clones and drops some. The sample has approximately 210,000 clones; 88% are singletons. Trimming cost V 5 bases and J 7 bases; bases outside gene matches: 5. Germline-derived CDR1 and CDR2 are LNHDA and SQIVND (reference sequence). There are 15 residues in the CDR3. This entry is derived from a study of blood T cell repertoires in COVID-19. On the study more broadly: Sources were T cells, B-cell-depleted T cells, or PBMCs; the material itself was cDNA or gDNA.

The TCR originated in a man between 35 and 55 years old with acute or convalescent COVID-19. Material: peripheral blood. The chain links TRBV19 to TRBJ1-6; 10 bases align to TRBD1. CDR3 protein: CASSLADRGNSPLHF. CDR3 in DNA: TGTGCCAGTAGTCTCGCGGACAGGGGGAATTCACCCCTCCACTTT.